This T cell receptor beta chain appears in the sequencing data of a study of post-analysis software for immune sequencing data (dated by TCRdb to 2014 to 2015). Regarding the study in general: Recorded disease courses included relapsing-remitting, secondary progressive and progressive-relapsing multiple sclerosis, with some patients lacking subtype annotation. A subset of samples was prepared in parallel using single-end sample barcoding, then pooled and co-amplified after Illumina adapter ligation. The multiple sclerosis patient repertoires were compared with approximately 11 previously published healthy control repertoires from donors aged roughly 6 to 25 years.

To demonstrate the VDJtools post-analysis software, TCR beta repertoires were profiled from the peripheral blood of roughly 12 young patients with multiple sclerosis. The multiple sclerosis patients were children and adolescents ranging in age from about 6 to 17 years. Preparation of the library involved PCR. The sequencer was an Illumina HiSeq 2500. To reduce PCR and sequencing biases, unique molecular identifiers were incorporated into the TCR beta cDNA libraries. Per 1 to 10 million input T cells, some 500,000 cDNA molecules were obtained, such that each molecule approximated one T cell. The same protocol used for the earlier healthy control dataset was applied to prepare and sequence the patient libraries. Samples belonging to the same batch were prepared together, multiplexed and sequenced on a shared HiSeq lane. The study's own analysis went as follows. MIGEC was used to process the raw barcoded reads, and molecular identifier groups with only a single read were discarded before consensus assembly and CDR3 extraction. Clonotype tables were post-analysed with VDJtools, normalizing diversity by down-sampling all datasets to the smallest sample size. To correct batch-related cross-sample contamination, repertoire overlap clustering matched CDR3 amino acid sequences but not nucleotide sequences. Clones were called with MiXCR by TCRdb after fastp trimmed the public reads at Q25, and only in-frame beta chains were retained. Entries that share a CDR3 protein sequence are merged under the most common genes and DNA. TCRdb, not the original authors, processed these V and J calls. The sample contains hundreds of thousands of distinct CDR3 sequences, 53% of them found a single time. The top ten constitute over 4% of the sample.

The germline V gene specifies MNHNS as CDR1 and SASEGT as CDR2. The cysteine opens and the phenylalanine closes a CDR3 of 16 amino acids. The retained sequence is limited to the CDR3, 48 bases, with the frame set at the first base. Trimmed from V: 7 bases; trimmed from J: 4 bases; junction bases lacking a gene match: 10. The study at large found these results: The control group was slightly older than the multiple sclerosis patient group. Direct clustering with F measure showed strong co-clustering of samples prepared in the same batch, prompting a batch-effect correction. Compared with controls, multiple sclerosis patients had significantly lower normalized Chao1 diversity, a finding suggesting substantial peripheral T-cell clonal expansion. Patients showed significantly higher frequencies than controls for a handful of TRBV segments, among them TRBV5-6, TRBV5-1 and TRBV20-1.

Comment on this clonotype: The specificity of this receptor is unknown. No base-level quality is on record; no much larger clone is a single base apart.

The receptor chain draws on TRBV6-1 and TRBJ2-3; a stretch of 11 junction bases matches TRBD2. Sequenced material: blood. The TCR comes from a girl aged 10 to 17 with multiple sclerosis. The base sequence is TGTGCCAGCACCGGGACTAGCGGCCCAGGGGCAGATACGCAGTATTTT. It translates to CASTGTSGPGADTQYF.